One T cell receptor (beta chain) is described in this entry. Its antigen is unknown. No clone much larger than this one lies a single base away; base qualities are absent. Library preparation was by PCR. At the Johns Hopkins FTIC core, DNA from the cultured CD4+ T cells underwent TCR sequencing with the Oncomine TCR Beta short-read assay. The QIAamp micro DNA kit was used to extract genomic DNA from the cultured CD4+ T cells. Oncomine TCR Beta libraries from cultured CD4+ T cells were pooled with unique dual indexes and sequenced on an Illumina iSeq 100. Concerning the study's data processing: Non-productive sequences were removed, and CDR3s not starting with C, not ending with F or W, or shorter than 7 amino acids were discarded. The MANAFEST web application was used to identify antigen-specific clonotypes by comparing peptide-stimulated wells against reference wells and other culture wells. An FDR below 0.05, an odds ratio above 5, and a productive frequency above 0.1% in at least two of three replicate wells were required for clones to be considered positive. Cross-reactive clonotypes were defined as significantly expanded in both SARS-CoV-2 spike wells and at least one common cold coronavirus spike condition. CDR3 homology was assessed with Levenshtein distances (stringdist) and unrooted phylogenetic trees (ape) in R version 3.6.1. TCRdb passed the public sequencing reads through fastp at Q25 and MiXCR, retaining productive beta sequences. When rows share a CDR3 protein, they turn into one entry using the most common DNA and genes. What appears here as the V and J calls and clone size reflects TCRdb's work, not the paper's. In this sample the table shows approximately 24,000 distinct CDR3 sequences, approximately 67% of which occur a single time. Together, the top ten hold approximately 21% of the sample.

From the cysteine through the phenylalanine, the CDR3 covers 13 amino acids. This entry keeps only the CDR3 DNA: 39 bases, framed from base 1. A distance of 10 bases separates the germline ends of V and J, which lose 5 bases and 4 bases respectively. From the germline V gene, CDR1 is MRHNA and CDR2 is SNTAGT. The data belong to a study of vaccination and CD4 T cells after COVID-19 (dated by TCRdb to between 2021 and 2024). In terms of the full investigation: In the convalescent cohort there were six males and four females, among whom were two Hispanic individuals, seven Caucasians, two Asians and one multiracial person. Participants received two doses of either the Pfizer-BioNTech BNT162b2 vaccine (n=8) or the Moderna mRNA-1273 vaccine (n=2). Post-COVID blood samples were collected from convalescent patients a median of roughly 100 days after diagnosis, with a range of roughly 30 to 170 days. The time from the second vaccine dose to post-vaccine blood sampling had a median of around 72 days and ranged from about 13 to 250 days. The cultures were stimulated with overlapping spike peptide pools from SARS-CoV-2 and from the common cold coronaviruses HCoV-NL63, HCoV-OC43 and HCoV-229E. In control cultures, a CEFX viral epitope pool was used as positive control, an HIV-1 Nef peptide pool was used as negative control, or no peptide was added. In fewer than 12 COVID-19 convalescent patients and 4 infection-naive healthy vaccine recipients, researchers compared the spike-specific CD4+ TCR repertoire from before mRNA vaccination with the repertoire from after.

Broad study findings and their caveats: Of the vaccine-specific clones in convalescent patients, 304 of 307, or nearly all, reacted only to SARS-CoV-2 spike and did not cross-react with common cold coronaviruses. Among the post-vaccine SARS-CoV-2-reactive clones in convalescent patients, a median about 86% showed up only after vaccination, which suggests vaccine-specific priming. The median number of SARS-CoV-2-reactive clonotypes rose from roughly 20 after infection to 38 after vaccination, but the change was not significant. The study included relatively few convalescent patients and did not analyze early timepoints after natural infection.

The treatment or condition label here, explained by the study, means: roughly 11-day PBMC culture with coronavirus spike peptide pools or control peptides (ViraFEST assay). The ViraFEST assay, used in the study, expanded antigen-specific T cells with peptide pools and then identified the expanded clonotypes through TCR sequencing. Healthy vaccine recipients had no prior SARS-CoV-2 infection, confirmed by negative nucleocapsid antibody tests before and after vaccination. Each well held approximately 2 million PBMCs cultured in IMDM containing about 5% human AB serum and 9 to 10 IU/ml IL-2, with 7.5 to 10 ug/ml peptide pools added. On days 3 and 7, half of the culture medium was replaced with fresh IL-2-containing medium. Once the cells had been in culture for approximately 10 days, the EasySep CD4+ T cell isolation kit was used to isolate CD4+ T cells by negative selection. Ficoll-Paque Plus gradient centrifugation was used to isolate PBMCs from whole blood, and the isolated PBMCs were then either used fresh or cryopreserved at -140C. Triplicate wells were generally used for each culture condition.

This sequence uses TRBV6-4 and TRBJ2-3, with the D gene call left open. The source of this sequence is a human donor who received a COVID-19 vaccine. The sequencing here drew on CD4+ T cells from blood, cultured in vitro, taken after SARS-CoV-2 vaccination. Here is the DNA: TGTGCCAGCAGTCCTGATTGGTCAGATACGCAGTATTTT. Its protein is CASSPDWSDTQYF.